This T cell receptor beta chain originates from a study of blood T cell repertoires in COVID-19. The assay was immunoSEQ multiplex PCR, and TCRdb's table has in-frame clones only and misses some. The sample records about 130,000 clones, 86% being singletons. The trim removed 7 bases at V and 1 base at J, leaving 6 bases unmatched. The CDR3 length is 15 residues. The V gene's germline CDR1 is SNHLY and CDR2 FYNNEI. Specimen: PBMCs or T cells enriched from blood (not recorded which). The chain links TRBV2 to TRBJ2-5; TRBD1 aligns across 10 bases. This TCR was recovered from a woman between 45 and 65 years old who had recovered from COVID-19. In DNA, the CDR3 is TGTGCCAGCACCCGGGACAGGGGTCTCCAAGAGACCCAGTACTTC. Translation: CASTRDRGLQETQYF.